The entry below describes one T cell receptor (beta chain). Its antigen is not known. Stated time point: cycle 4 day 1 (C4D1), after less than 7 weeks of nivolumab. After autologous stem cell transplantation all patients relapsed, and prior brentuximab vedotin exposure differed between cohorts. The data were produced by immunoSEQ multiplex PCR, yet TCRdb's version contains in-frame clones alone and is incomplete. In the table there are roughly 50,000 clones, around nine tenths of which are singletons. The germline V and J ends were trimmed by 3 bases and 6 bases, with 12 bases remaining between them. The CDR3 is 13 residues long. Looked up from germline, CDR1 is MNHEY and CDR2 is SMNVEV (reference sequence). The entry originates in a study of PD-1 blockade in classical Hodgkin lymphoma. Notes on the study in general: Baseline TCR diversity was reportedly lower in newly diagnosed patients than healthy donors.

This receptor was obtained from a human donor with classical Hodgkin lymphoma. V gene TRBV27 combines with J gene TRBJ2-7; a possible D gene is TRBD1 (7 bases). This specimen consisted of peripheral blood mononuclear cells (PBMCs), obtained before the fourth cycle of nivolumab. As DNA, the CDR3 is TGTGCCAGCAGTTTTTACAGGGGAGGCGAGCAGTACTTC. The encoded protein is CASSFYRGGEQYF.